This T cell receptor (beta chain) emerged from a study of blood T cell repertoires in COVID-19. The wider study: Material from acute and convalescent COVID-19 was sourced from the United States, Italy and Spain.

The CDR3 totals 13 residues. Germline V CDR1 and CDR2: WNHNN, SYGVQD (reference sequence). V gave up 2 bases and J gave up 7 bases, with 9 bases separating them. Clones were sequenced by immunoSEQ multiplex PCR, and TCRdb holds only the in-frame ones, with some missing. The profile shows fewer than 600,000 clones, 89% of them singletons. This clonotype was sampled from a man between 18 and 29 years old with COVID-19, enrolled during active disease. The sample comprised peripheral blood. The chain couples TRBV10-1 to TRBJ2-1; TRBD1 might be the D (5 bases). CDR3 in DNA: TGCGCCAGCAGTGAGGCAGGGCGGAATGAGCAGTTCTTC. It yields the protein CASSEAGRNEQFF.